This T cell receptor beta chain comes out of a study of blood T cells in healthy people across ages. This clonotype has just a few counts. A J-beta primer mix and a sample-barcoded 5' primer were used in a second PCR of about 6 to 12 cycles. Each CDR3 protein is one row after TCRdb ran MiXCR on the 5' RACE reads. The table lists about 2 million distinct CDR3 sequences, around 48% of them singletons. CDR1 is LNHNV, CDR2 YYDKDF, per germline (reference sequence). The ends were cut back, 0 bases at V and 1 base at J, with 9 bases in the middle. The CDR3 extends over 15 amino acids. The sequenced material came from blood. The chain couples TRBV15 to TRBJ1-2; D is unclear. This receptor was identified in a woman between 35 and 50 years old in good health. The CDR3 DNA follows: TGTGCCACCAGCAGAGATTATATGGATAACTATGGCTACACCTTC. Amino acids: CATSRDYMDNYGYTF.